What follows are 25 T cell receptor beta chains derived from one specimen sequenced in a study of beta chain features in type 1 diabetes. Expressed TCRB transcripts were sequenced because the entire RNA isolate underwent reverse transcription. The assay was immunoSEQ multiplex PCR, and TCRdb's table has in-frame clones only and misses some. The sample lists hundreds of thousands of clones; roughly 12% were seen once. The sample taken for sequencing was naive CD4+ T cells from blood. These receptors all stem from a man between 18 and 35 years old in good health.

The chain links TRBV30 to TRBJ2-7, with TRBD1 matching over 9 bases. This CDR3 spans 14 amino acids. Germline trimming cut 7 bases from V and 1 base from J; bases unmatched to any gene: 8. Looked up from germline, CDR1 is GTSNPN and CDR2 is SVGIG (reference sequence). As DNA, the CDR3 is TGTGCCTACGAAAGACAGGGGGTTTCCTACGAGCAGTACTTC. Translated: CAYERQGVSYEQYF.

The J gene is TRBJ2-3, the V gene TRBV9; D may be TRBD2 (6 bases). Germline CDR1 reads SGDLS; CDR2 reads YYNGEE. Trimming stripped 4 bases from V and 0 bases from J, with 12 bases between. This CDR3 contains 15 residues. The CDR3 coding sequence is TGTGCCAGCAGCCACCCGGGGACTAGCACAGATACGCAGTATTTT. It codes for CASSHPGTSTDTQYF.

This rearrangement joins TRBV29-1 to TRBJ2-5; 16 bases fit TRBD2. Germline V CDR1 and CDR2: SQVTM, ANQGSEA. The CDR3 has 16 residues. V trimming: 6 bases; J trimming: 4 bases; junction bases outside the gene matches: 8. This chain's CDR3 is CSVLGTSGGAGETQYF. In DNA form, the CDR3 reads TGCAGCGTCCTCGGGACTAGCGGGGGGGCCGGAGAGACCCAGTACTTC.

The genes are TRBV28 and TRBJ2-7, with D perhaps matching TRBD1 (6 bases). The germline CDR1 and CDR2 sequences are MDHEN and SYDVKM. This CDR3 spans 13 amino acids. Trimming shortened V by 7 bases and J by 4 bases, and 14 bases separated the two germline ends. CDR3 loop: CASTPGTQYEQYF. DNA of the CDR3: TGTGCCAGCACCCCCGGGACACAGTACGAGCAGTACTTC.

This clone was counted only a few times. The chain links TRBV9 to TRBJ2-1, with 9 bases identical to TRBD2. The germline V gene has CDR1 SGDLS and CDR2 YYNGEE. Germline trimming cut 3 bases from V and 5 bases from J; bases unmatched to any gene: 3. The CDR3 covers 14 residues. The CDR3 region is CASSGQRGDNEQFF. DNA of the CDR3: TGTGCCAGCAGCGGGCAGCGGGGGGACAATGAGCAGTTCTTC.

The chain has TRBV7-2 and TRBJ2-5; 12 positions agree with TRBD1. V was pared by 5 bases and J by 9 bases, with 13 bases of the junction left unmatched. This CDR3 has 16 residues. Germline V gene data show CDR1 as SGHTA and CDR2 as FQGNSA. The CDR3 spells CASSLRAIGTGGAQYF. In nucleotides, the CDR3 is TGTGCCAGCAGCCTCAGGGCGATCGGGACAGGGGGCGCCCAGTACTTC.

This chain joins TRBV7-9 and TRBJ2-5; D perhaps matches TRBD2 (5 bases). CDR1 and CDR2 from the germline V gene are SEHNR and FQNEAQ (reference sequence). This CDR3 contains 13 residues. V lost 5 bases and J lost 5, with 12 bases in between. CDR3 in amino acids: CASSPDYWETQYF. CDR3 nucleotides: TGTGCCAGCAGCCCCGACTATTGGGAGACCCAGTACTTC. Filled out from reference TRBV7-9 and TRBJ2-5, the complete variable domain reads DTGVSQNPRHKITKRGQNVTFRCDPISEHNRLYWYRQTLGQGPEFLTYFQNEAQLEKSRLLSDRFSAERPKGSFSTLEIQRTEQGDSAMYLCASSPDYWETQYFGPGTRLLVL.

CDR3 amino acids: CASSYGNRVDQPQHF. CDR3 bases: TGTGCCAGCAGTTACGGTAACAGGGTGGATCAGCCCCAGCATTTT. The chain is built from TRBV6-5 and TRBJ1-5; weak D call: TRBD1 (6 bases). From germline, CDR1 is MNHEY and CDR2 SVGAGI. Trimming cost V 2 bases and J 5 bases, with 13 bases left between them. The CDR3 extends over 15 amino acids.

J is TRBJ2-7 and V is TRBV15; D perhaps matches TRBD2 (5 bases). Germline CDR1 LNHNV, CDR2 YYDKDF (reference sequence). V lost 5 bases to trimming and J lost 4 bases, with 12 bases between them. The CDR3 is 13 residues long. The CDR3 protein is CATSADPGYEQYF. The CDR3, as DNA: TGTGCCACCAGCGCGGATCCGGGGTACGAGCAGTACTTC.

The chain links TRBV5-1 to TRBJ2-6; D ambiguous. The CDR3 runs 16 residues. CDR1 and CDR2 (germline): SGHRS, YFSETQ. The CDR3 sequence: CASRLLEASGANVLTF. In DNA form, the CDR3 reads TGCGCTTCGCGGCTTCTAGAGGCTTCTGGGGCCAACGTCCTGACTTTC.

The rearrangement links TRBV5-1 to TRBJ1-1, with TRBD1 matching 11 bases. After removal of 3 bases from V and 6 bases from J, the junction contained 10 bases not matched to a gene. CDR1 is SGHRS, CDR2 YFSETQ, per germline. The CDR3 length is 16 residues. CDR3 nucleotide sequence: TGCGCCAGCAGCTCTCGGACAGGGGGCAGTATGGCTGAAGCTTTCTTT. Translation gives CASSSRTGGSMAEAFF. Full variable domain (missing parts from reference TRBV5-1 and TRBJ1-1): KAGVTQTPRYLIKTRGQQVTLSCSPISGHRSVSWYQQTPGQGLQFLFEYFSETQRNKGNFPGRFSGRQFSNSRSEMNVSTLELGDSALYLCASSSRTGGSMAEAFFGQGTRLTVV.

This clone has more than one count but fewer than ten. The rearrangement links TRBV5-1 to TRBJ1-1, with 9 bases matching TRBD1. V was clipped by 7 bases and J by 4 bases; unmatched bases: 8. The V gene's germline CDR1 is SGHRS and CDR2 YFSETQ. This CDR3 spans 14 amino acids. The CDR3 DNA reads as TGCGCCAGCGGTTCGGGACAGGGTGGCACTGAAGCTTTCTTT. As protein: CASGSGQGGTEAFF.

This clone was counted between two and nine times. Here the CDR3 DNA reads TGTGCCAGCAGACCAAGGACAGGGGGCAACTATGGCTACACCTTC. Translating it yields CASRPRTGGNYGYTF. The chain joins TRBV25-1 to TRBJ1-2, with TRBD1 matching over 11 bases. The CDR3 loop spans 15 amino acids. The germline CDR1 and CDR2 sequences are MGHDK and SYGVNS. Germline trimming cut 6 bases from V and 2 bases from J; bases unmatched to any gene: 5.

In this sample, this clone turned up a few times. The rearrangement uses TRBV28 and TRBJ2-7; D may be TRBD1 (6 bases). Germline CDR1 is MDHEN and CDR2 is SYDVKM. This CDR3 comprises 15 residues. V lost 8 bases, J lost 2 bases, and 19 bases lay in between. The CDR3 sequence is CASFPSGDSTYEQYF. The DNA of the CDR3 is TGTGCCAGCTTCCCGTCAGGGGATTCCACCTACGAGCAGTACTTC.

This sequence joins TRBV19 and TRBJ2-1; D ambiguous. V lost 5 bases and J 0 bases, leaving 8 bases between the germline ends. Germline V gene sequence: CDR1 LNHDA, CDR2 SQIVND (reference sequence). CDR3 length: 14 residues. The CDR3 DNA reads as TGTGCCAGTAGTGGTTTGCGCTCCTACAATGAGCAGTTCTTC. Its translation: CASSGLRSYNEQFF.

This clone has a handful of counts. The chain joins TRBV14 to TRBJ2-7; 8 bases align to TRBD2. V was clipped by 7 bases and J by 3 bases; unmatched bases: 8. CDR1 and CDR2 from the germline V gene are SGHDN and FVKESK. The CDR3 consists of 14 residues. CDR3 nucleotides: TGTGCCAGCACTTCCACCGCGGGGGGCTACGAGCAGTACTTC. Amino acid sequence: CASTSTAGGYEQYF.

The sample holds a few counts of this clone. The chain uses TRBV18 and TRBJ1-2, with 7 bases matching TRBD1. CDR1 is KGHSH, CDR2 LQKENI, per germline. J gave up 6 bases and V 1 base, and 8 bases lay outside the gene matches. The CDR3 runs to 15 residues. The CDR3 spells CASSPLDLQGNGYTF. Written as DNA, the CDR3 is TGTGCCAGCTCACCACTGGATCTACAGGGGAATGGCTACACCTTC.

The CDR3 protein is CASSLIEAGELFF. The DNA for the CDR3 is TGTGCCAGCAGCCTTATAGAGGCCGGGGAGCTGTTTTTT. This chain links TRBV7-2 with TRBJ2-2; D gene unclear. Per the germline V gene, CDR1 is SGHTA and CDR2 is FQGNSA. The CDR3 has 13 residues. Trimming removed 5 bases at V and 6 bases at J, with 10 bases between.

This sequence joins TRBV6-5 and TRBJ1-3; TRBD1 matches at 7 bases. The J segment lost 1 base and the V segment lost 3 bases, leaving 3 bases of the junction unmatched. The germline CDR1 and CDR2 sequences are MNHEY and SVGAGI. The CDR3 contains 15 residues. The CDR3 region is CASSYDRVSGNTIYF. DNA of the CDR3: TGTGCCAGCAGTTATGACAGGGTTTCTGGAAACACCATATATTTT.

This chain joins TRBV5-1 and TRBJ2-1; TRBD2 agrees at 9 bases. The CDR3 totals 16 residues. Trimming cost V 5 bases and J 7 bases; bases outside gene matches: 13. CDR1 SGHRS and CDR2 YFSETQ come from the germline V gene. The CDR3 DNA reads TGCGCCAGCAGTTTGACCAACAGCGGGAGGATTAATGAGCAGTTCTTC. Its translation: CASSLTNSGRINEQFF.

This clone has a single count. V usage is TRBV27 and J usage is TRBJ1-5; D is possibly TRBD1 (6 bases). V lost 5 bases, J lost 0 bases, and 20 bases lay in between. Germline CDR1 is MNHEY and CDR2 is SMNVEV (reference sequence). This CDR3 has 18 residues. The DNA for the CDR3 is TGTGCCAGCAGTCCCCGGACAGCCTATAACCATAGCAATCAGCCCCAGCATTTT. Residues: CASSPRTAYNHSNQPQHF.

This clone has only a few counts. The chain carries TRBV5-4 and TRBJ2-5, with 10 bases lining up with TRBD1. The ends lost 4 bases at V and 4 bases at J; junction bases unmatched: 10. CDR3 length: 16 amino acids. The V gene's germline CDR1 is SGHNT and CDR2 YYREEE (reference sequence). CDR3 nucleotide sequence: TGTGCCAGCAGCCCCACCCGGACAGGGGGGGGAGAGACCCAGTACTTC. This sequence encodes CASSPTRTGGGETQYF.

This chain's CDR3 is CASSFSQGGYEQYF. The CDR3 bases are TGTGCCAGCAGTTTCTCCCAGGGTGGGTACGAGCAGTACTTC. The rearrangement uses TRBV27 and TRBJ2-5, with D maybe TRBD1 (5 bases). The DNA end is more similar to TRBJ2-7, so the J call may be wrong. This CDR3 is built from 14 residues. Germline values: CDR1 MNHEY, CDR2 SMNVEV (reference sequence).

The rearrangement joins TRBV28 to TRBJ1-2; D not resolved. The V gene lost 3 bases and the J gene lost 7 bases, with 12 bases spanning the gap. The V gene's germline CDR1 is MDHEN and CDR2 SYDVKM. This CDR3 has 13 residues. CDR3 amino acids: CASSFGVVGGYTF. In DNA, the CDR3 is TGTGCCAGCAGTTTCGGGGTAGTAGGTGGCTACACCTTC.

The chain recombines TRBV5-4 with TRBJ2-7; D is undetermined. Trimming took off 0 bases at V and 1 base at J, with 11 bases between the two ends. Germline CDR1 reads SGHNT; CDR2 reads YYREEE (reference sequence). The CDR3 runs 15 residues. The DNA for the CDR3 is TGTGCCAGCAGCTTGGGCCAGGCCGTTTCCTACGAGCAGTACTTC. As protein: CASSLGQAVSYEQYF.